The 10 T cell receptor beta chains listed next were all sequenced from one sample in a study of shared clonotypes between healthy human individuals. Measured with immunoSEQ multiplex PCR; TCRdb has only the in-frame clones, and not every one. The repertoire holds 850,000 to 1,200,000 clones, with around 75% as singletons. The material sequenced was memory CD4+ T cells sorted from blood. The sample's subset: CD45RA-negative fraction. The source of these receptors is a man aged 18 to 29 in good health.

Notes on this clone: Other DNA sequences of this sample code for an identical CDR3. This chain uses TRBV5-1 with TRBJ1-2; D is uncertain. Trimming shortened V by 4 bases and J by 3 bases, and 10 bases separated the two germline ends. Germline V gene lookup returns CDR1 SGHRS and CDR2 YFSETQ. The CDR3 totals 13 residues. CDR3 in amino acids: CASSLQTDYGYTF. The CDR3 DNA is TGCGCCAGCAGCCTGCAAACAGACTATGGCTACACCTTC. Combining the CDR3 with reference TRBV5-1 and TRBJ1-2 gives the whole variable domain KAGVTQTPRYLIKTRGQQVTLSCSPISGHRSVSWYQQTPGQGLQFLFEYFSETQRNKGNFPGRFSGRQFSNSRSEMNVSTLELGDSALYLCASSLQTDYGYTFGSGTRLTVV.

V is TRBV2 and J is TRBJ1-5, with D possibly being TRBD1 (6 bases). This CDR3 region has 15 residues. From germline, CDR1 is SNHLY and CDR2 FYNNEI. The germline V and J ends were trimmed by 6 bases and 0 bases, with 12 bases remaining between them. DNA for the CDR3: TGTGCCAGCAGGAAGGACAGATATAGCAATCAGCCCCAGCATTTT. Its protein product is CASRKDRYSNQPQHF. Supplemented by reference TRBV2 and TRBJ1-5, the full variable domain reads EPEVTQTPSHQVTQMGQEVILRCVPISNHLYFYWYRQILGQKVEFLVSFYNNEISEKSEIFDDQFSVERPDGSNFTLKIRSTKLEDSAMYFCASRKDRYSNQPQHFGDGTRLSIL.

The chain employs TRBV19 and TRBJ1-5, with 7 nucleotides matching TRBD1. This CDR3 has 15 amino acids. The germline V gene encodes CDR1 LNHDA and CDR2 SQIVND (reference sequence). V shed 5 bases and J 4 bases; nucleotides not matched to a gene: 8. The CDR3 loop is CASSGGTAMNQPQHF. CDR3 sequence (DNA): TGTGCCAGTAGTGGCGGGACAGCGATGAATCAGCCCCAGCATTTT.

This clone was detected only a few times. This chain links TRBV9 with TRBJ2-5; D ambiguous. The V end lost 3 bases, the J end lost 5 bases, and 11 bases lay between the germline ends. Germline CDR1 reads SGDLS; CDR2 reads YYNGEE. The CDR3 runs to 13 residues. For the CDR3, the DNA is TGTGCCAGCAGCGACCGCCCCGGGGAGACCCAGTACTTC. Amino acids: CASSDRPGETQYF.

This clone appeared a few times. The chain recombines TRBV7-3 with TRBJ2-3; D remains unclear. With 6 bases removed from V and 2 bases from J, the gap between germline ends came to 15 bases. Germline values: CDR1 SGHTA, CDR2 FQGTGA. The length of the CDR3 is 15 residues. The CDR3 loop reads CASRTGPSSTDTQYF. CDR3 sequence (DNA): TGTGCCAGCAGGACCGGGCCGTCCTCCACAGATACGCAGTATTTT.

In its sample, this clone was seen once. A junction end diverges from the germline sequence, so it may reflect a read error. The V gene is TRBV5-4, the J gene TRBJ2-1, with TRBD2 matching over 9 bases. CDR1 is SGHNT and CDR2 is YYREEE in the germline V gene (reference sequence). The CDR3 spans 16 residues. CDR3 region: CASNLAGGAPYNEQFF. The CDR3 bases are TGTGCCAGCAACTTGGCGGGAGGGGCCCCTTACAATGAGCAGTTCTTC.

The chain employs TRBV27 and TRBJ1-2, with D tentatively TRBD1 (5 bases). The CDR3 loop spans 14 amino acids. The germline gives CDR1 MNHEY, CDR2 SMNVEV (reference sequence). V gave up 6 bases and J gave up 3 bases, with 14 bases separating them. The CDR3 sequence is CASRVGALDYGYTF. CDR3 DNA: TGTGCCAGCAGAGTAGGGGCTCTGGACTATGGCTACACCTTC.

The chain recombines TRBV5-8 with TRBJ2-1, with D possibly matching TRBD1 (6 bases). Germline V lookup: CDR1 SGHTS, CDR2 YDEGEE. The CDR3 extends over 17 amino acids. Trimming removed 3 bases at V and 7 bases at J, with 23 bases between. The CDR3 is CASSWTLIGQTLNEQFF. CDR3 nucleotides: TGTGCCAGCAGCTGGACGCTAATCGGACAGACTCTAAATGAGCAGTTCTTC.

The chain couples TRBV5-4 to TRBJ2-5; D is unclear. V lost 4 bases to trimming and J lost 0 bases, with 7 bases between them. CDR3 length: 13 residues. Looked up from germline, CDR1 is SGHNT and CDR2 is YYREEE (reference sequence). CDR3 loop: CASSAVHQETQYF. Written as DNA, the CDR3 is TGTGCCAGCAGCGCCGTCCACCAAGAGACCCAGTACTTC.

The chain couples TRBV28 to TRBJ2-7; D possibly corresponds to TRBD2 (6 bases). The V and J ends lost 5 bases and 0 bases respectively, with 17 bases between them. CDR3 length: 16 residues. The germline V gene encodes CDR1 MDHEN and CDR2 SYDVKM. In nucleotides, the CDR3 is TGTGCCAGCAGTCCTGGGGGACTTGGGTACTCCTACGAGCAGTACTTC. Translating it yields CASSPGGLGYSYEQYF.